This T cell receptor beta chain was identified in a study of blood T cell repertoires in COVID-19. The overall study: Samples taken during acute and convalescent COVID-19 were collected in the United States, Italy and Spain.

The CDR3 length is 14 residues. V dropped 2 bases and J dropped 4 bases, with 9 bases sitting between them. Looked up from germline, CDR1 is KGHSH and CDR2 is LQKENI. Everyone who took part was about 18 to 90 years old, and they came from 24 US areas. Participant reports of clinical history set cohort assignment. As handled by the study authors: Reference gene primer amplification in the assay estimated nucleated cell counts. Generated by immunoSEQ multiplex PCR, the TCRdb table keeps only in-frame clones and is missing some. V, J and clone size are those of that table, while D and trimming were read from the DNA. The profile shows 50,000 to 65,000 clones, under 80% of them singletons.

The chain recombines TRBV18 with TRBJ1-3, with D possibly matching TRBD1 (6 bases). The sample comprised PBMCs or T cells enriched from blood (not recorded which). The receptor was derived from a woman aged 55-69 years who had been exposed to COVID-19. CDR3 region: CASSPSQGGNTIYF. DNA of the CDR3: TGTGCCAGCTCACCATCACAGGGAGGAAACACCATATATTTT. The full variable domain, with the rest looked up from reference TRBV18 and TRBJ1-3, is NAGVMQNPRHLVRRRGQEARLRCSPMKGHSHVYWYRQLPEEGLKFMVYLQKENIIDESGMPKERFSAEFPKEGPSILRIQQVVRGDSAAYFCASSPSQGGNTIYFGEGSWLTVV.